The 31 T cell receptor beta chains given below trace back to one sample, sequenced in a study of cytomegalovirus exposure and HLA in healthy donors. This PCR relied on a set of 60 Vbeta primers and 13 Jbeta primers. Assay: immunoSEQ multiplex PCR; the TCRdb copy retains only in-frame clones and omits some. The sample has 150,000 to 180,000 clones, around 74% seen once. Input material: PBMCs. The receptors derive from a man aged 18 to 29 in good health and CMV-seronegative.

The chain uses TRBV10-1 and TRBJ1-5, with 7 bases identical to TRBD1. The CDR3 is made up of 13 amino acids. V lost 4 bases, J lost 7 bases, and 4 bases stayed unmatched. Germline CDR1 WNHNN, CDR2 SYGVQD (reference sequence). The CDR3 DNA reads TGCGCCAGCAGTGGACAGGGATTCCAGCCCCAGCATTTT. Translation: CASSGQGFQPQHF.

The chain employs TRBV2 and TRBJ2-7; D is unclear. Germline CDR1 reads SNHLY; CDR2 reads FYNNEI. V was pared by 1 base and J by 1 base, with 20 bases between. CDR3 length: 18 residues. The CDR3 region has the DNA TGTGCCAGCAGTGAAGGCACAGATTTAGTTCCCTTTTCCTACGAGCAGTACGTC. This sequence encodes CASSEGTDLVPFSYEQYV.

In its sample, this clone was seen a few times. Being one base from a much bigger clone, this may be a read error. J is TRBJ1-2 and V is TRBV4-2, with 8 positions matching TRBD1. The CDR3 extends over 15 amino acids. Germline assignment: CDR1 LGHNA and CDR2 YNFKEQ. J gave up 8 bases and V 2 bases, and 10 bases lay outside the gene matches. The CDR3 protein is CASSQLKQGAGGYTF. The CDR3 DNA reads as TGTGCCAGCAGCCAATTAAAGCAGGGGGCGGGAGGCTACACCTTC.

This clone was detected only a few times. The chain employs TRBV7-8 and TRBJ1-1; 7 bases are shared with TRBD1. Trimming cost V 5 bases and J 2 bases; bases outside gene matches: 8. Germline CDR1 and CDR2: SGHVS and FQNEAQ. This CDR3 is 15 amino acids long. The CDR3 loop reads CASSPLDRLNTEAFF. The CDR3 coding sequence is TGTGCCAGCAGCCCCTTGGACAGGCTAAACACTGAAGCTTTCTTT.

The rearrangement joins TRBV9 to TRBJ2-7; TRBD2 aligns across 9 bases. The length of the CDR3 is 15 residues. CDR1 SGDLS and CDR2 YYNGEE come from the germline V gene. After removal of 3 bases from V and 2 bases from J, the junction contained 6 bases not matched to a gene. The CDR3 loop reads CASSERGAQAYEQYF. DNA for the CDR3: TGTGCCAGCAGCGAGCGGGGGGCCCAAGCCTACGAGCAGTACTTC.

The V call is TRBV6-4, the J call TRBJ2-1; 9 bases are shared with TRBD1. CDR3 length equals 16 residues. CDR1 and CDR2 from the germline V gene are MRHNA and SNTAGT. After removal of 6 bases from V and 5 bases from J, the junction contained 11 bases not matched to a gene. CDR3 loop: CASSVTGTGYHNEQFF. The CDR3 bases are TGTGCCAGCAGCGTCACCGGGACAGGGTACCACAATGAGCAGTTCTTC.

This clone occurred once. The chain employs TRBV13 and TRBJ2-7; TRBD1 matches at 8 bases. The CDR3 runs to 16 residues. J was trimmed by 1 base and V by 0 bases; bases with no gene match: 5. Germline lookup yields CDR1 PRHDT and CDR2 FYEKMQ (reference sequence). CDR3 loop: CASSLGDRGRSYEQYF. The CDR3, as DNA: TGTGCCAGCAGCTTAGGAGACAGGGGACGGTCCTACGAGCAGTACTTC.

This chain's CDR3 is CASSPTGDEQYV. CDR3 DNA sequence: TGTGCCAGCAGCCCGACAGGGGACGAGCAGTACGTC. This chain joins TRBV2 and TRBJ2-7, with 8 positions matching TRBD1. Germline CDR1 reads SNHLY; CDR2 reads FYNNEI. V lost 6 bases, J lost 5 bases, and 3 bases stayed unmatched. The CDR3 is 12 residues long.

The chain joins TRBV6-1 to TRBJ1-2; D might be TRBD1 (5 bases). The germline V and J ends were trimmed by 7 bases and 2 bases, with 11 bases remaining between them. Germline assignment: CDR1 MNHNS and CDR2 SASEGT. The CDR3 is 13 residues long. CDR3 DNA sequence: TGTGCCAGCATCGATCGGGGGAACTATGGCTACACCTTC. This codes for CASIDRGNYGYTF.

The V call is TRBV5-1, the J call TRBJ2-1, with 7 nucleotides matching TRBD1. J was trimmed by 8 bases and V by 2 bases; bases with no gene match: 7. The CDR3 length is 14 residues. Germline CDR1 and CDR2: SGHRS and YFSETQ. The CDR3 DNA sequence: TGCGCCAGCAGCTTTACCGACAGGGTGGATGAGCAGTTCTTC. It codes for CASSFTDRVDEQFF.

The chain combines TRBV30 with TRBJ1-2; no definite D call. The CDR3 covers 15 residues. Germline V gene data show CDR1 as GTSNPN and CDR2 as SVGIG (reference sequence). The germline V and J ends were trimmed by 3 bases and 1 base, with 15 bases remaining between them. Here the CDR3 DNA reads TGTGCCTGGAGGCCCACAGCCGTTTTTAACTATGGCTACACCTTC. Amino acids: CAWRPTAVFNYGYTF.

The genes are TRBV28 and TRBJ2-2; TRBD2 matches 8 bases. V was clipped by 5 bases and J by 4 bases; unmatched bases: 9. Germline CDR1 MDHEN, CDR2 SYDVKM. The CDR3 runs to 16 residues. The CDR3 region has the DNA TGTGCCAGCAGTCCCGGGGGGGCCTCGGGCACCGGGGAGCTGTTTTTT. Encoded protein: CASSPGGASGTGELFF.

This clone was observed a handful of times. This sequence joins TRBV6-1 and TRBJ2-4; 9 positions agree with TRBD1. Germline values: CDR1 MNHNS, CDR2 SASEGT. CDR3 length: 16 amino acids. V lost 0 bases, J lost 6 bases, and 6 bases stayed unmatched. The CDR3 region is CASSEAAGTGSNIQYF. The CDR3, as DNA: TGTGCCAGCAGTGAAGCTGCAGGGACAGGGTCAAACATTCAGTACTTC.

This rearrangement joins TRBV4-1 to TRBJ2-3; possible D gene TRBD2, 5 bases. Germline CDR1 and CDR2: MGHRA and YSYEKL. Deletions cut 1 base from V and 1 base from J, with 9 bases between. This CDR3 is built from 15 residues. CDR3 in amino acids: CASSQGGRGTDTQYF. The CDR3 DNA reads as TGCGCCAGCAGCCAAGGCGGGCGAGGCACAGATACGCAGTATTTT.

This sequence joins TRBV2 and TRBJ1-5; D not resolved. V was shortened by 5 bases and J by 7 bases, with 12 bases between the two germline ends. Germline CDR1 and CDR2: SNHLY and FYNNEI. CDR3 length: 13 residues. The CDR3: CASSPQPGQPQHF. The DNA for the CDR3 is TGTGCCAGCAGTCCCCAGCCGGGACAGCCCCAGCATTTT.

The chain has TRBV4-3 and TRBJ1-3; 9 bases line up with TRBD1. Germline CDR1 reads LGHNA; CDR2 reads YSLEER. The ends lost 0 bases at V and 2 bases at J; junction bases unmatched: 5. This CDR3 has 17 amino acids. As DNA, the CDR3 is TGCGCCAGCAGCCAAGACTACAGGGGGCGGACTGGAAACACCATATATTTT. Translating it yields CASSQDYRGRTGNTIYF.

The rearrangement links TRBV9 to TRBJ1-2, with 11 positions matching TRBD1. Germline lookup yields CDR1 SGDLS and CDR2 YYNGEE. This CDR3 has 14 residues. The junction had 6 bases not matched to a gene; V was cut back by 3 bases and J by 8 bases. The CDR3 is CASSADRTGGGYTF. The CDR3 DNA reads as TGTGCCAGCAGCGCCGACCGGACAGGGGGCGGCTACACCTTC.

This chain links TRBV7-8 with TRBJ2-1, with 13 nucleotides matching TRBD2. In germline, CDR1 is SGHVS, CDR2 FQNEAQ. V shed 5 bases and J 0 bases; nucleotides not matched to a gene: 10. This CDR3 is 19 amino acids long. The CDR3 loop reads CASSALLAGGLSSYNEQFF. CDR3 sequence (DNA): TGTGCCAGCAGCGCGTTACTAGCGGGGGGGCTCAGCTCCTACAATGAGCAGTTCTTC.

This chain uses TRBV5-1 with TRBJ1-1; the match to TRBD1 covers 10 bases. Germline assignment: CDR1 SGHRS and CDR2 YFSETQ. The CDR3 totals 14 residues. V was pared by 5 bases and J by 8 bases, with 9 bases of the junction left unmatched. CDR3: CASRSGQGLHEAFF. In nucleotides, the CDR3 is TGCGCCAGCAGGTCGGGACAGGGGCTTCACGAAGCTTTCTTT.

In this sample, this clone turned up once. The chain uses TRBV5-1 and TRBJ2-2; a possible D gene is TRBD1 (6 bases). CDR3 length equals 14 residues. The germline gives CDR1 SGHRS, CDR2 YFSETQ. Between the trimmed V and J ends, which lost 4 bases and 1 base, there was a span of 8 bases. CDR3 sequence: CASSMTGNTGELFF. CDR3 DNA: TGCGCCAGCAGCATGACAGGGAACACCGGGGAGCTGTTTTTT.

The V call is TRBV5-1, the J call TRBJ2-7, with 8 bases lining up with TRBD1. With 0 bases clipped from V and 4 bases from J, the junction kept 6 bases outside the gene matches. The CDR3 loop spans 15 amino acids. CDR1 is SGHRS, CDR2 YFSETQ, per germline. The CDR3: CASSLGQGATYEQYF. The CDR3 DNA follows: TGCGCCAGCAGCTTGGGGCAGGGGGCAACGTACGAGCAGTACTTC.

This chain uses TRBV5-1 with TRBJ1-3; D gene unclear. CDR3 length: 13 amino acids. CDR1 is SGHRS and CDR2 is YFSETQ in the germline V gene. V lost 2 bases and J lost 0, with 3 bases in between. The CDR3 nucleotides read TGCGCCAGCAGCTTCAACTCTGGAAACACCATATATTTT. Translated: CASSFNSGNTIYF.

This chain connects TRBV9 to TRBJ1-2, with D possibly being TRBD1 (6 bases). The CDR3 contains 14 residues. The V end lost 3 bases, the J end lost 5 bases, and 14 bases lay between the germline ends. In germline, CDR1 is SGDLS, CDR2 YYNGEE. The CDR3 DNA reads as TGTGCCAGCAGCGCCCAGCGAGGGGGTTATGGCTACACCTTC. Translation: CASSAQRGGYGYTF.

The CDR3 sequence: CASSYSIGEETQYF. DNA of the CDR3: TGTGCCAGCAGTTACTCGATCGGGGAAGAGACCCAGTACTTC. The V call is TRBV6-5, the J call TRBJ2-5; perhaps TRBD2 as D (5 bases). The CDR3 totals 14 residues. V gave up 0 bases and J gave up 3 bases, with 8 bases separating them. Germline values: CDR1 MNHEY, CDR2 SVGAGI.

The chain is built from TRBV11-2 and TRBJ1-2; 7 bases are a match to TRBD1. Trimming removed 5 bases from V and 0 bases from J; junction bases left unmatched: 3. The germline gives CDR1 SGHAT, CDR2 FQNNGV. The CDR3 extends over 14 amino acids. Here the CDR3 DNA reads TGTGCCAGCAGCCCGGGACAGACTAACTATGGCTACACCTTC. This encodes CASSPGQTNYGYTF.

This clone has just a few counts. The chain recombines TRBV6-5 with TRBJ1-2; D unclear. Germline V gene lookup returns CDR1 MNHEY and CDR2 SVGAGI. Trimming stripped 2 bases from V and 2 bases from J, with 6 bases between. The CDR3 length is 13 residues. CDR3 bases: TGTGCCAGCAGTTACGAGGCGAACTATGGCTACACCTTC. Translating it yields CASSYEANYGYTF.

The chain employs TRBV6-5 and TRBJ2-5; 12 positions match TRBD1. Germline CDR1 and CDR2: MNHEY and SVGAGI. V shed 6 bases, J shed 5 bases, and the junction held 4 bases outside the gene matches. The length of the CDR3 is 14 residues. Here the CDR3 DNA reads TGTGCCAGCAGCCGGGACAGGGGGCAGGAGACCCAGTACTTC. It encodes CASSRDRGQETQYF.

The chain carries TRBV28 and TRBJ2-2; possible D gene TRBD1, 7 bases. Germline CDR1 and CDR2: MDHEN and SYDVKM. This CDR3 has 11 residues. V gave up 10 bases and J gave up 8 bases, with 11 bases separating them. CDR3 DNA: TGTGCCACGGAGGGGGCGGGGGAGCTGTTTTTT. It translates to CATEGAGELFF.

This chain connects TRBV4-1 to TRBJ1-5, with 8 bases matching TRBD1. The CDR3 is 16 amino acids. Germline CDR1 reads MGHRA; CDR2 reads YSYEKL. V gave up 1 base and J gave up 7 bases; unmatched junction bases: 9. CDR3 nucleotides: TGCGCCAGCAGCCAAGGGGGACAGGCCCTAGGGCAGCCCCAGCATTTT. As protein: CASSQGGQALGQPQHF.

The J gene is TRBJ1-1, the V gene TRBV10-3; the D gene is possibly TRBD1 (6 bases). Germline values: CDR1 ENHRY, CDR2 SYGVKD. V was pared by 8 bases and J by 5 bases, with 15 bases between. The CDR3 runs 13 residues. As DNA, the CDR3 is TGTGCCATCGCGCCAGGGGAGTTAACTGAAGCTTTCTTT. It specifies CAIAPGELTEAFF.

V usage is TRBV18 and J usage is TRBJ2-5; tentatively, D is TRBD2 (5 bases). CDR3 size: 14 residues. Germline CDR1 and CDR2: KGHSH and LQKENI. Trimming cost V 3 bases and J 1 base, with 9 bases left between them. In nucleotides, the CDR3 is TGTGCCAGCTCACCGAGGGATATCCAAGAGACCCAGTACTTC. Encoded protein: CASSPRDIQETQYF.